This TCR beta chain was profiled in a study of blood T cell repertoires in COVID-19. Background on the study: Specimens from acute and convalescent COVID-19 originated in the United States, Italy and Spain. PBMCs, B-cell-depleted T cells, or T cells were the source of the cDNA or gDNA that made up the material.

The table came from immunoSEQ multiplex PCR; TCRdb's copy has only in-frame clones and leaves some out. This sample carries about 250,000 clones, roughly 84% of them seen once, and the ten largest clones take more than 15%. The CDR3 loop spans 15 amino acids. The V and J ends lost 5 bases and 8 bases, in that order; junction bases with no gene match: 6. Germline V lookup: CDR1 SGHNT, CDR2 YYREEE (reference sequence). The chain is built from TRBV5-4 and TRBJ2-1; 14 bases align to TRBD2. Sequences were obtained from peripheral blood. The TCR was taken from a person in their 70s with COVID-19, enrolled during active disease. CDR3 protein: CASRRLAGGLYEQFF. The CDR3 DNA reads TGTGCCAGCAGGCGACTAGCGGGGGGGCTGTATGAGCAGTTCTTC.